This T cell receptor beta chain was captured by sequencing in a study of blood T cell repertoires in COVID-19. Study context: Samples of COVID-19 (acute and convalescent) were obtained from the United States, Italy and Spain.

Profiled with immunoSEQ multiplex PCR; TCRdb holds only in-frame clones, not every one. The sample lists tens of thousands of clones, approximately 80% occurring once. Seattle patient enrollment occurred during active infection, with longitudinal follow-up thereafter. J was trimmed by 2 bases and V by 5 bases; bases with no gene match: 5. This CDR3 is built from 15 residues. CDR1 is SNHLY, CDR2 FYNNEI, per germline. Sequencing was performed on peripheral blood. The TCR comes from a man aged 50-59 years with COVID-19, enrolled during active disease. This sequence joins TRBV2 and TRBJ1-3, with 8 bases matching TRBD1. The CDR3 DNA reads as TGTGCCAGCAGTCAGGACAGGGTAACTGGAAACACCATATATTTT. Encoded protein: CASSQDRVTGNTIYF.